This section outlines one TCR beta chain sequence together with its context. Its cognate antigen is unknown. Germline V gene data show CDR1 as MDHEN and CDR2 as SYDVKM. Trimming removed 1 base at V and 2 bases at J, with 9 bases between. The CDR3 spans 14 residues. The sample comes from a study of cytomegalovirus exposure and HLA in healthy donors. It was with 60 Vbeta and 13 Jbeta primers that the PCR ran. Data came from immunoSEQ multiplex PCR; TCRdb stores just in-frame clones and leaves some out. The data show approximately 150,000 clones, approximately 80% seen once. Findings of the study overall: Apparent HLA restriction characterized most CMV-associated TCR beta chains in a later analysis.

The V and J genes are TRBV28 and TRBJ2-7; tentatively, D is TRBD2 (5 bases). Input material: PBMCs. The TCR originated in a woman in her thirties or forties in good health and CMV-seropositive. In nucleotides, the CDR3 is TGTGCCAGCAGTTTATCCCCGGGGACCTACGAGCAGTACTTC. Protein product: CASSLSPGTYEQYF.